The source of this TCR beta chain is a study of T cell repertoires in cytomegalovirus infection. Study details: In the study, CMV epitopes included recently identified HLA-C-restricted and well-studied HLA-B-restricted ones. CMV infection together with matching HLA type was indicated by public TCR beta signatures. Study outcomes and limitations: Across the ex vivo response, the dominant clonotypes were HLA-C-restricted CMV-specific TCR beta clonotypes. Summed frequency of public TCR beta families distinguished CMV carriers with the relevant HLA.

V dropped 5 bases and J dropped 4 bases, with 18 bases sitting between them. CDR1 and CDR2 from the germline V gene are SGHTA and FQGNSA. This CDR3 contains 16 residues. This clonotype has ten or more counts. What it recognizes is unknown. TCRdb processed the reads anew with MiXCR; each CDR3 protein has one entry. The data show 110,000 to 150,000 distinct CDR3 sequences, roughly 32% seen once. This chain joins TRBV7-2 and TRBJ1-3; D remains unclear. This material consisted of CD8+ T cells from cultured PBMCs, taken from culture after CMV antigen stimulation. This TCR was sampled from a human donor in good health (CMV status not recorded). Some clones in this sample may be carry-over from other donors' samples. The CDR3 DNA is TGTGCCAGCAGCCCCGACACACTCCACATGGGAAACACCATATATTTT. Translating it yields CASSPDTLHMGNTIYF.